The 10 T cell receptor beta chains presented below share a single source sample, sequenced in a study of blood T cell repertoires in COVID-19. This table comes from immunoSEQ multiplex PCR, and its TCRdb copy is limited to in-frame clones, with some not included. The sample consists of 55,000 to 65,000 clones, around nine tenths of them appearing once. The sequenced material came from peripheral blood. The receptors were sampled from an elderly woman with active COVID-19.

This chain joins TRBV4-2 and TRBJ1-1; a possible D gene is TRBD1 (5 bases). The V gene's germline CDR1 is LGHNA and CDR2 YNFKEQ. The CDR3 is made up of 16 amino acids. V gave up 0 bases and J gave up 5 bases, with 16 bases separating them. CDR3 protein: CASSQEMGGEGTEAFF. CDR3 nucleotide sequence: TGTGCCAGCAGCCAAGAAATGGGAGGAGAGGGGACTGAAGCTTTCTTT.

This chain joins TRBV10-3 and TRBJ2-5; D perhaps matches TRBD1 (6 bases). Germline V gene data show CDR1 as ENHRY and CDR2 as SYGVKD. This CDR3 has 14 amino acids. The V gene lost 0 bases and the J gene lost 2 bases, with 7 bases spanning the gap. In DNA, the CDR3 is TGTGCCATCAGTGAGTCCACAGGGCAAGAGACCCAGTACTTC. This sequence encodes CAISESTGQETQYF.

The CDR3 is CATSREGAAYNEQFF. CDR3 sequence (DNA): TGTGCCACCAGCAGAGAGGGGGCGGCTTACAATGAGCAGTTCTTC. The rearrangement uses TRBV15 and TRBJ2-1; tentative D call: TRBD1 (6 bases). The germline V and J ends were trimmed by 0 bases and 4 bases, with 10 bases remaining between them. There are 15 residues in the CDR3. Germline values: CDR1 LNHNV, CDR2 YYDKDF (reference sequence).

J is TRBJ1-5 and V is TRBV19, with a possible D match to TRBD1 (5 bases). In germline, CDR1 is LNHDA, CDR2 SQIVND (reference sequence). V lost 4 bases and J 6 bases, leaving 22 bases between the germline ends. This CDR3 contains 17 residues. The CDR3 coding sequence is TGTGCCAGTAGTAAGACCTTCGCTGCAGGGTGGGGTCAGCCCCAGCATTTT. Translating gives CASSKTFAAGWGQPQHF. The full variable domain, its missing parts supplied by reference TRBV19 and TRBJ1-5, is DGGITQSPKYLFRKEGQNVTLSCEQNLNHDAMYWYRQDPGQGLRLIYYSQIVNDFQKGDIAEGYSVSREKKESFPLTVTSAQKNPTAFYLCASSKTFAAGWGQPQHFGDGTRLSIL.

The chain carries TRBV7-9 and TRBJ2-5; D not resolved. The V gene's germline CDR1 is SEHNR and CDR2 FQNEAQ (reference sequence). This CDR3 spans 12 amino acids. The V gene lost 1 base and the J gene lost 4 bases, with 4 bases spanning the gap. DNA of the CDR3: TGTGCCAGCAGCTTAGTATCAGAGACCCAGTACTTC. As protein: CASSLVSETQYF. The full variable domain, rest sourced from reference TRBV7-9 and TRBJ2-5, is DTGVSQNPRHKITKRGQNVTFRCDPISEHNRLYWYRQTLGQGPEFLTYFQNEAQLEKSRLLSDRFSAERPKGSFSTLEIQRTEQGDSAMYLCASSLVSETQYFGPGTRLLVL.

The chain has TRBV5-4 and TRBJ1-2; 9 bases fit TRBD1. Trimming at V came to 4 bases and at J to 4 bases, leaving 8 bases not matched to a gene. Per the germline V gene, CDR1 is SGHNT and CDR2 is YYREEE (reference sequence). The CDR3 spans 15 residues. The DNA of the CDR3 is TGTGCCAGCAGCCCCCCACGGGACAGGGCCTATGGCTACACCTTC. Translating it yields CASSPPRDRAYGYTF.

DNA of the CDR3: TGTGCCAGCAGCCTCCTTATCAAGCGGGATGCCTACGAGCAGTACTTC. It codes for CASSLLIKRDAYEQYF. The V gene is TRBV11-2, the J gene TRBJ2-7; 7 nucleotides line up with TRBD2. This CDR3 comprises 16 residues. Germline CDR1 SGHAT, CDR2 FQNNGV. Trimming cost V 5 bases and J 2 bases; bases outside gene matches: 12.

The chain carries TRBV19 and TRBJ1-5; the D gene is possibly TRBD1 (6 bases). V gave up 3 bases and J gave up 0 bases, with 12 bases separating them. This CDR3 is built from 16 residues. CDR1 and CDR2 (germline): LNHDA, SQIVND (reference sequence). CDR3 nucleotide sequence: TGTGCCAGTAGTATTAGGGGGGACTATAGCAATCAGCCCCAGCATTTT. Translated, it gives CASSIRGDYSNQPQHF.

The J gene is TRBJ1-4, the V gene TRBV2; 9 positions agree with TRBD1. Germline CDR1 and CDR2: SNHLY and FYNNEI. Trimming cost V 7 bases and J 8 bases; bases outside gene matches: 8. CDR3 size: 14 residues. CDR3 amino acids: CASTKGTGQEKLFF. DNA of the CDR3: TGTGCCAGCACCAAAGGGACAGGGCAAGAAAAACTGTTTTTT.

This clone was recorded only once. This rearrangement joins TRBV5-4 to TRBJ1-4; TRBD1 aligns across 11 bases. Unmatched junction bases numbered 7, after V lost 6 bases and J lost 3 bases. CDR1 is SGHNT, CDR2 YYREEE, per germline (reference sequence). The CDR3 length is 16 residues. CDR3 protein: CASTSGTGGANEKLFF. The CDR3 region has the DNA TGTGCCAGCACCTCCGGGACAGGGGGGGCTAATGAAAAACTGTTTTTT.